This TCR beta chain was found in a study of early T cells in non-severe SARS-CoV-2 infection. Germline CDR1 and CDR2: MRHNA and SNTAGT. V shed 3 bases and J shed 12 bases, with 21 bases lying between them. The CDR3 sequence is 15 residues long. Attachment of unique molecular identifiers to individual cDNA molecules was performed. TCRdb re-called the 5' RACE reads with MiXCR, one entry per CDR3 protein. The sample has approximately 40,000 distinct CDR3 sequences; 6% to 7% are singletons. V usage is TRBV6-4 and J usage is TRBJ2-1, with D perhaps matching TRBD2 (7 bases). The clonotype was recovered from an adult who was a healthcare worker with PCR-confirmed SARS-CoV-2 infection or an uninfected control (not recorded which). Sequenced material: whole blood, taken at baseline. The CDR3 is CASSEGPKGGAGQFF. CDR3 nucleotides: TGTGCCAGCAGTGAAGGACCCAAGGGGGGGGCCGGGCAGTTCTTC.